This passage covers 25 T cell receptor beta chains from one sample sequenced in a study of metastatic and nonmetastatic thyroid tumors (dated by TCRdb to 2018 to 2020). The protocol used for the library was PCR. Reads for this sample came from an Illumina HiSeq 4000. In TCRdb, the public reads were trimmed at Q25 with fastp and aligned with MiXCR, with productive beta chains retained. The sample profile shows approximately 44,000 clones; about 24% of them were found once. Clones ranked in the top ten supply about 14% of the sample. No patient had received any treatment before thyroid surgery. The sample was tumor tissue. The receptors stem from a female donor with papillary thyroid cancer or a benign thyroid nodule (not recorded which). Some clones in this sample may be carry-over from other donors' samples.

On this clone: The CDR3 does not end in the conserved phenylalanine or tryptophan, so this is likely a read error. The chain joins TRBV20-1 to TRBJ2-7, with 9 bases fitting TRBD2. This CDR3 contains 15 residues. V shed 1 base, J shed 4 bases, and the junction held 8 bases outside the gene matches. Germline CDR1 reads DFQATT; CDR2 reads SNEGSKA (reference sequence). CDR3 loop: CSARGGLASSYEQYL. For the CDR3, the DNA is TGCAGTGCTAGAGGCGGACTAGCGAGCTCATACGAGCAGTACCTC.

The V and J genes are TRBV18 and TRBJ2-5; 9 nucleotides match TRBD2. This CDR3 is built from 14 residues. Germline CDR1 KGHSH, CDR2 LQKENI. With V trimmed by 3 bases and J by 3 bases, 2 bases remained unmatched. The CDR3 loop is CASSPGLAEETQYF. In DNA, the CDR3 is TGTGCCAGCTCACCGGGACTAGCAGAAGAGACCCAGTACTTC.

The chain carries TRBV5-1 and TRBJ2-3; the match to TRBD2 covers 12 bases. The CDR3 consists of 19 residues. V was pared by 2 bases and J by 2 bases, with 12 bases of the junction left unmatched. The V gene's germline CDR1 is SGHRS and CDR2 YFSETQ. CDR3 in DNA: TGCGCCAGCAGCTTCCCTAGCGGGAGGGTTGCGTACCTCACAGATACGCAGTATTTT. It yields the protein CASSFPSGRVAYLTDTQYF.

This clone appeared a few times. This chain uses TRBV20-1 with TRBJ2-1; D uncertain. The ends were cut back, 5 bases at V and 7 bases at J, with 12 bases in the middle. The CDR3 totals 12 residues. Per the germline V gene, CDR1 is DFQATT and CDR2 is SNEGSKA (reference sequence). The CDR3 DNA reads TGCAGTGCTTTAAAGTCCGGGAATGAGCAGTTCTTC. Translated: CSALKSGNEQFF.

The J gene is TRBJ2-7, the V gene TRBV5-6; 7 bases are a match to TRBD1. Germline CDR1 and CDR2: SGHDT and YYEEEE. V gave up 4 bases and J gave up 3 bases; unmatched junction bases: 7. CDR3 length: 14 residues. Here the CDR3 DNA reads TGTGCCAGCAGCACTTACAGGGGTATCTACGAGCAGTACTTC. Amino acids: CASSTYRGIYEQYF.

This clone has a handful of counts. The chain links TRBV7-6 to TRBJ2-1; TRBD2 might be the D (7 bases). CDR3 size: 15 residues. CDR1 is SGHVS, CDR2 FNYEAQ, per germline. V lost 2 bases and J 8 bases, leaving 16 bases between the germline ends. The CDR3 is CASSLWEGRGDEQFF. The DNA for the CDR3 is TGTGCCAGCAGCTTATGGGAGGGCAGGGGTGATGAGCAGTTCTTC.

The genes are TRBV20-1 and TRBJ1-2; maybe TRBD1 (6 bases). Germline CDR1 DFQATT, CDR2 SNEGSKA (reference sequence). V gave up 5 bases and J gave up 0 bases, with 10 bases separating them. The CDR3 spans 13 residues. The CDR3 bases are TGCAGTGCTGTACAGGGAGCTAACTATGGCTACACCTTC. As protein: CSAVQGANYGYTF.

This clone has just a few counts. The chain has TRBV9 and TRBJ2-7; 8 bases line up with TRBD1. The CDR3 contains 12 residues. Germline V gene sequence: CDR1 SGDLS, CDR2 YYNGEE. V was pared by 2 bases and J by 5 bases, with 0 bases of the junction left unmatched. The CDR3 sequence: CASSVTGDEQYF. The CDR3 DNA is TGTGCCAGCAGCGTGACAGGGGACGAGCAGTACTTC.

This clone showed up just a few times. This may come from a read error, since a much larger clone is one base off. Other DNA sequences in this specimen translate into the identical CDR3. The rearrangement joins TRBV7-7 to TRBJ2-1; possible D gene TRBD2, 5 bases. CDR3 length equals 14 residues. Per germline, CDR1 SSHAT and CDR2 FNYEAQ (reference sequence). CDR3 in amino acids: CASSLGGSVNEQFF. CDR3 bases: TGTGCTAGCAGCTTAGGTGGGAGCGTCAACGAGCAGTTCTTC.

The chain links TRBV3-1 to TRBJ2-1; TRBD1 aligns across 9 bases. CDR3 length: 13 residues. Looked up from germline, CDR1 is LGHDT and CDR2 is YNNKEL (reference sequence). Unmatched junction bases numbered 6, after V lost 8 bases and J lost 7 bases. DNA of the CDR3: TGTGCCAGCCGGAGGACAGGGGCTAATGAGCAGTTCTTC. As protein: CASRRTGANEQFF.

This chain connects TRBV6-1 to TRBJ2-7; D is unclear. Germline values: CDR1 MNHNS, CDR2 SASEGT. The V end was cut by 2 bases, the J end by 2 bases, with 4 bases between. The CDR3 spans 12 residues. CDR3 sequence reads: CASSESTYEQYF. CDR3 DNA: TGTGCCAGCAGTGAAAGCACCTACGAGCAGTACTTC.

This clone was counted ten times or more. The CDR3 spells CASSLGTGGTDTQYF. In nucleotides, the CDR3 is TGCGCCAGCAGCTTGGGGACAGGGGGCACAGATACGCAGTATTTT. V and J are TRBV5-1 and TRBJ2-3, with 9 bases that match TRBD1. Germline CDR1 reads SGHRS; CDR2 reads YFSETQ. The CDR3 has 15 residues. The junction had 0 bases not matched to a gene; V was cut back by 0 bases and J by 1 base.

This clone was counted ten times or more. The J gene is TRBJ1-6, the V gene TRBV30; 10 bases match TRBD1. This CDR3 comprises 14 residues. The trim removed 4 bases at V and 10 bases at J, leaving 7 bases unmatched. Per germline, CDR1 GTSNPN and CDR2 SVGIG (reference sequence). The CDR3 coding sequence is TGTGCCTGGAAGAGCGGGACAGGGGCCTCACCCCTCCACTTT. Translated: CAWKSGTGASPLHF.

This clone came up many times. The genes are TRBV6-2 or TRBV6-3 and TRBJ2-1; TRBD2 matches 12 bases. CDR1 is MNHEY and CDR2 is SVGEGT in the germline V gene. V lost 6 bases, J lost 7 bases, and 7 bases stayed unmatched. This CDR3 region has 15 residues. CDR3 DNA: TGTGCCAGCAGCTTTCTAGCGGGGGGGTATAATGAGCAGTTCTTC. It codes for CASSFLAGGYNEQFF.

This clone was detected many times. In the same sample, other DNA sequences code for this CDR3. The rearrangement uses TRBV28 and TRBJ2-2; unclear D gene. From germline, CDR1 is MDHEN and CDR2 SYDVKM. V was pared by 3 bases and J by 6 bases, with 2 bases between. The CDR3 contains 11 residues. The CDR3 is CASSLAGELFF. CDR3 coding DNA: TGTGCCAGCAGTTTGGCCGGGGAGCTGTTTTTT.

This chain joins TRBV20-1 and TRBJ1-3; D is unresolved. The CDR3 is 14 amino acids. The V end lost 4 bases, the J end lost 4 bases, and 14 bases lay between the germline ends. The germline gives CDR1 DFQATT, CDR2 SNEGSKA (reference sequence). The CDR3 bases are TGCAGTGCTATTTCCCCGACTTCCGGAAACACCATATATTTT. Protein: CSAISPTSGNTIYF.

The V gene is TRBV11-2, the J gene TRBJ1-4; no clear D. CDR3 size: 15 residues. Germline CDR1 and CDR2: SGHAT and FQNNGV. The V end lost 3 bases, the J end lost 0 bases, and 8 bases lay between the germline ends. This CDR3 reads CASSFGQTTNEKLFF. DNA of the CDR3: TGTGCCAGCAGCTTCGGGCAGACAACTAATGAAAAACTGTTTTTT.

This clone was counted only a few times. A junction boundary mismatches the germline segment, possibly from a read error. The V and J genes are TRBV19 and TRBJ2-7; 8 nucleotides align to TRBD2. Looked up from germline, CDR1 is LNHDA and CDR2 is SQIVND (reference sequence). The CDR3 is made up of 15 amino acids. Written as DNA, the CDR3 is TGTGCCATTAGTAGGGGACGGGAGGGCTCCTACGAGCAGTACTTC. This encodes CAISRGREGSYEQYF.

This clone was counted at least ten times. This sequence joins TRBV9 and TRBJ2-4; 7 bases map to TRBD1. CDR3 length: 19 residues. V shed 10 bases, J shed 1 base, and the junction held 23 bases outside the gene matches. CDR1 is SGDLS, CDR2 YYNGEE, per germline. The CDR3 DNA sequence: TGTGCCGGCCAAAGTAGTAGGACAGGCGGCCTCCCGGCCAAAAACATTCAGTACTTC. As protein: CAGQSSRTGGLPAKNIQYF.

This clone is deemed medium-sized. The chain employs TRBV12-3 or TRBV12-4 and TRBJ1-1; tentative D call: TRBD1 (6 bases). The CDR3 has 13 amino acids. V lost 8 bases and J 6 bases, leaving 16 bases between the germline ends. CDR3 DNA: TGTGCCAGCCTGAGTCAGGGGTTGGCTGAAGCTTTCTTT. It codes for CASLSQGLAEAFF.

A word on this clone: One base away lies a much larger clone, so this may be a sequencing read error. The chain carries TRBV20-1 and TRBJ1-4; D not resolved. CDR3 size: 13 residues. V lost 3 bases and J lost 2, with 7 bases in between. The germline gives CDR1 DFQATT, CDR2 SNEGSKA (reference sequence). CDR3 loop: CSASSRTNEKLFF. CDR3 nucleotide sequence: TGCAGTGCTAGTAGTAGGACTAATGAAAAACTGTTTTTT.

This rearrangement joins TRBV28 to TRBJ1-3; D is unclear. CDR3 length: 12 amino acids. Germline loops: CDR1 MDHEN, CDR2 SYDVKM. Trimming took 6 bases from V and 4 from J, leaving 7 bases between them. This chain's CDR3 is CASRVRGNTIYF. The CDR3 coding sequence is TGTGCCAGCAGGGTCAGGGGAAACACCATATATTTT.

Of note for this clone: Other DNA sequences in this specimen translate into the identical CDR3. The chain recombines TRBV19 with TRBJ2-5; D is uncertain. The CDR3 is 15 amino acids. Germline CDR1 and CDR2: LNHDA and SQIVND (reference sequence). Trimming pared 3 bases from V and 5 bases from J, leaving 16 bases between. The CDR3 DNA sequence: TGTGCCAGTAGTATTAAGCGCGGTGGCCGGGAGACCCAGTACTTC. Translating it yields CASSIKRGGRETQYF.

The chain carries TRBV14 and TRBJ1-1; no clear D. V was cut by 0 bases and J by 3 bases, with 11 bases left in between. The CDR3 length is 15 residues. In germline, CDR1 is SGHDN, CDR2 FVKESK. The CDR3 loop reads CASSQDGQRDTEAFF. The CDR3 nucleotides are TGTGCCAGCAGCCAAGATGGGCAACGGGACACTGAAGCTTTCTTT. The variable domain in full, with the rest retrieved from reference TRBV14 and TRBJ1-1, is EAGVTQFPSHSVIEKGQTVTLRCDPISGHDNLYWYRRVMGKEIKFLLHFVKESKQDESGMPNNRFLAERTGGTYSTLKVQPAELEDSGVYFCASSQDGQRDTEAFFGQGTRLTVV.

This clone was detected ten times or more. The V and J genes are TRBV7-8 and TRBJ2-7; the D gene could be TRBD1 or TRBD2 (5 bases each). From germline, CDR1 is SGHVS and CDR2 FQNEAQ. The CDR3 is made up of 15 amino acids. Between the trimmed V and J ends, which lost 1 base and 4 bases, there was a span of 14 bases. The CDR3 reads CASSLDYGDLYEQYF. The CDR3 DNA reads as TGTGCCAGCAGCTTAGACTACGGGGACCTTTACGAGCAGTACTTC.